These 28 T cell receptor beta chains came from one sample sequenced in a study of blood T cells in healthy people across ages. Alongside a J-beta primer mix, a sample-barcoded 5' primer served in a second PCR lasting about 6 to 11 cycles. MiXCR, applied by TCRdb to the 5' RACE reads, yields one record per CDR3 protein. There are about 1.8 million distinct CDR3 sequences in the sample; about 49% occur only once, and 2.1% lies in the top ten. The sample taken for sequencing was blood. The receptor source for this set is a woman aged 40 to 50 in good health.

This clonotype has a handful of counts. The V call is TRBV20-1, the J call TRBJ2-3, with a tentative D call TRBD2 (6 bases). The CDR3 consists of 14 residues. The ends were cut back, 3 bases at V and 0 bases at J, with 10 bases in the middle. Per the germline V gene, CDR1 is DFQATT and CDR2 is SNEGSKA (reference sequence). CDR3 nucleotides: TGCAGTGCTAGCGGGAGTCCTAGCACAGATACGCAGTATTTT. It codes for CSASGSPSTDTQYF.

This clonotype showed up just a few times. The rearrangement links TRBV9 to TRBJ2-1; 13 bases map to TRBD2. Germline CDR1 and CDR2: SGDLS and YYNGEE. J lost 0 bases, V lost 3 bases, and 9 bases had no gene match. CDR3 size: 19 residues. The CDR3 loop is CASSGLTSGGTSSYNEQFF. The DNA of the CDR3 is TGTGCCAGCAGCGGATTGACTAGCGGGGGGACAAGCTCCTACAATGAGCAGTTCTTC.

The V gene is TRBV13, the J gene TRBJ2-7; 7 nucleotides align to TRBD2. The CDR3 extends over 16 amino acids. With V trimmed by 1 base and J by 1 base, 7 bases remained unmatched. Germline assignment: CDR1 PRHDT and CDR2 FYEKMQ (reference sequence). CDR3 amino acids: CASSLDGRDYSYEQYF. The CDR3 coding sequence is TGTGCCAGCAGCTTAGATGGCAGGGACTATTCCTACGAGCAGTACTTC. The full variable domain, completed using reference TRBV13 and TRBJ2-7, is AAGVIQSPRHLIKEKRETATLKCYPIPRHDTVYWYQQGPGQDPQFLISFYEKMQSDKGSIPDRFSAQQFSDYHSELNMSSLELGDSALYFCASSLDGRDYSYEQYFGPGTRLTVT.

A single count supports this clonotype. The chain combines TRBV28 with TRBJ2-7, with 8 nucleotides matching TRBD2. Germline CDR1 reads MDHEN; CDR2 reads SYDVKM. V trimming: 4 bases; J trimming: 5 bases; junction bases outside the gene matches: 7. The CDR3 is made up of 14 amino acids. CDR3 amino acids: CASSYDFSGNEQYF. In nucleotides, the CDR3 is TGTGCCAGCAGTTACGACTTTAGCGGGAACGAGCAGTACTTC.

The chain has TRBV5-1 and TRBJ2-7; 14 bases map to TRBD2. Germline CDR1 and CDR2: SGHRS and YFSETQ. CDR3 length: 18 residues. The ends lost 3 bases at V and 1 base at J; junction bases unmatched: 9. Here the CDR3 reads CASSYTRTSGGFSYEQYF. As DNA, the CDR3 is TGCGCCAGCAGCTATACGAGGACTAGCGGGGGGTTTTCCTACGAGCAGTACTTC.

Only a few counts were recorded for this clonotype. This chain joins TRBV7-2 and TRBJ2-5; D ambiguous. The CDR3 is 16 residues long. Trimming pared 5 bases from V and 0 bases from J, leaving 16 bases between. Germline loops: CDR1 SGHTA, CDR2 FQGNSA. CDR3 sequence: CASSTPLVGYQETQYF. The CDR3 bases are TGTGCCAGCAGCACCCCCCTAGTAGGGTACCAAGAGACCCAGTACTTC.

This clonotype was found many times. The chain employs TRBV7-2 and TRBJ2-5; TRBD1 aligns across 8 bases. The CDR3 is made up of 15 amino acids. Germline CDR1 reads SGHTA; CDR2 reads FQGNSA. J lost 2 bases, V lost 5 bases, and 7 bases had no gene match. CDR3 region: CASSQGQGQQETQYF. DNA for the CDR3: TGTGCCAGCAGCCAAGGACAGGGACAGCAAGAGACCCAGTACTTC.

This chain links TRBV5-1 with TRBJ1-2; TRBD1 is a possible D gene (5 bases). There are 13 residues in the CDR3. Trimming stripped 0 bases from V and 6 bases from J, with 9 bases between. CDR1 SGHRS and CDR2 YFSETQ come from the germline V gene. CDR3 sequence reads: CASSLGDRNGYTF. The CDR3, as DNA: TGCGCCAGCAGCTTGGGGGACCGTAATGGCTACACCTTC.

This clonotype was picked up a small number of times. With a much larger clone just one base away, this may be a read error. This chain uses TRBV5-1 with TRBJ2-5, with 11 bases that match TRBD1. The CDR3 covers 15 residues. CDR1 is SGHRS and CDR2 is YFSETQ in the germline V gene. Trimming at V came to 7 bases and at J to 11 bases, leaving 16 bases not matched to a gene. The CDR3 spells CASERTGGAYNEQYF. For the CDR3, the DNA is TGCGCCAGCGAACGGACAGGGGGCGCTTACAATGAGCAGTACTTC.

The chain employs TRBV27 and TRBJ2-1, with a possible D match to TRBD1 (6 bases). This CDR3 spans 13 amino acids. V shed 8 bases and J shed 7 bases, with 15 bases lying between them. Germline V gives CDR1 MNHEY, CDR2 SMNVEV (reference sequence). In nucleotides, the CDR3 is TGTGCCAGCGCCACCAGGGGCAGTAATGAGCAGTTCTTC. It is translated as CASATRGSNEQFF.

This clonotype came up many times. The junction does not match germline at one end; this may be a read error. The V gene is TRBV5-1, the J gene TRBJ2-5; no firm D call. The CDR3 loop spans 12 amino acids. Germline V lookup: CDR1 SGHRS, CDR2 YFSETQ. The CDR3 region is CASSSPGETQYF. The CDR3 DNA reads as TGTGCCAGCAGTTCCCCCGGGGAGACCCAGTACTTC.

The chain joins TRBV7-2 to TRBJ2-5; tentatively, D is TRBD1 (5 bases). This CDR3 region has 14 residues. V was cut by 5 bases and J by 7 bases, with 17 bases left in between. CDR1 is SGHTA, CDR2 FQGNSA, per germline. The CDR3 nucleotides are TGTGCCAGCAGCAGGGTAGGGGATGGTGGGACCCAGTACTTC. Amino acids: CASSRVGDGGTQYF.

The V call is TRBV5-1, the J call TRBJ2-1, with a possible D match to TRBD1 (6 bases). Germline CDR1 SGHRS, CDR2 YFSETQ. The germline V and J ends were trimmed by 6 bases and 8 bases, with 15 bases remaining between them. The CDR3 is 13 amino acids. The CDR3 protein is CASTKQGTDEQFF. CDR3 bases: TGCGCCAGCACCAAACAGGGAACGGATGAGCAGTTCTTC.

The chain has TRBV7-2 and TRBJ2-7, with TRBD2 identical over 15 bases. The germline gives CDR1 SGHTA, CDR2 FQGNSA. After removal of 4 bases from V and 5 bases from J, the junction contained 6 bases not matched to a gene. This CDR3 has 16 amino acids. The CDR3 is CASSSGLAGGQHEQYF. The DNA for the CDR3 is TGTGCCAGCAGCTCTGGACTAGCGGGGGGGCAGCACGAGCAGTACTTC.

This clonotype appeared a few times. V and J are TRBV6-1 and TRBJ2-7, with D possibly being TRBD1 or TRBD2 (5 bases each). The V and J ends lost 7 bases and 3 bases respectively, with 16 bases between them. Germline V gene data show CDR1 as MNHNS and CDR2 as SASEGT. There are 14 residues in the CDR3. This CDR3 is CASTRVDRYYEQYF. CDR3 DNA sequence: TGTGCCAGCACGAGGGTAGACAGATACTACGAGCAGTACTTC.

The chain carries TRBV24-1 and TRBJ1-2; D is possibly TRBD1 (5 bases). Germline assignment: CDR1 KGHDR and CDR2 SFDVKD. Trimming shortened V by 5 bases and J by 2 bases, and 11 bases separated the two germline ends. CDR3 size: 14 residues. The CDR3 reads CATSGPGPNYGYTF. The CDR3 DNA is TGTGCCACCAGTGGCCCGGGGCCAAACTATGGCTACACCTTC.

The rearrangement uses TRBV6-1 and TRBJ1-1; no reliable D call. Trimming removed 8 bases at V and 0 bases at J, with 7 bases between. CDR1 and CDR2 (germline): MNHNS, SASEGT. This CDR3 has 12 residues. The CDR3 is CASHRMNTEAFF. The CDR3 DNA sequence: TGTGCCAGCCACCGGATGAACACTGAAGCTTTCTTT.

This clonotype was counted a few times. DNA of the CDR3: TGTGCCAGCAGCCAAGCGGGGCGCACAGATACGCAGTATTTT. Amino acids: CASSQAGRTDTQYF. This chain connects TRBV3-1 to TRBJ2-3; D tentatively fits TRBD1 or TRBD2 (5 bases each). Deletions cut 1 base from V and 1 base from J, with 6 bases between. Germline values: CDR1 LGHDT, CDR2 YNNKEL (reference sequence). The CDR3 is 14 residues long.

This clonotype was counted a few times. This chain uses TRBV7-2 with TRBJ2-4; TRBD2 matches at 14 bases. V lost 5 bases, J lost 3 bases, and 3 bases stayed unmatched. CDR1 is SGHTA, CDR2 FQGNSA, per germline. CDR3 length: 16 residues. The CDR3 DNA reads TGTGCCAGCAGCCCGGGACTAGCGGGGGTCAAAAACATTCAGTACTTC. It translates to CASSPGLAGVKNIQYF.

This clonotype appeared once. The chain joins TRBV12-3 or TRBV12-4 to TRBJ1-4, with D perhaps matching TRBD1 (5 bases). This CDR3 spans 16 amino acids. The V end was cut by 6 bases, the J end by 0 bases, with 14 bases between. The DNA of the CDR3 is TGTGCCAGCAGACCTACGGACATTGCAACTAATGAAAAACTGTTTTTT. It codes for CASRPTDIATNEKLFF.

This rearrangement joins TRBV27 to TRBJ1-1; D might be TRBD1 (5 bases). This CDR3 is built from 16 residues. CDR1 and CDR2 from the germline V gene are MNHEY and SMNVEV (reference sequence). The germline V and J ends were trimmed by 1 base and 5 bases, with 17 bases remaining between them. The CDR3 reads CASSLFPTGGETEAFF. CDR3 sequence (DNA): TGTGCCAGCAGTTTATTCCCCACGGGGGGAGAGACTGAAGCTTTCTTT.

The V gene is TRBV3-1, the J gene TRBJ2-3; D gene uncertain. Germline values: CDR1 LGHDT, CDR2 YNNKEL (reference sequence). The CDR3 extends over 15 amino acids. Trimming removed 2 bases at V and 0 bases at J, with 9 bases between. DNA of the CDR3: TGTGCCAGCAGCCAAATGGACGGCAGCACAGATACGCAGTATTTT. Encoded protein: CASSQMDGSTDTQYF.

The J gene is TRBJ2-3, the V gene TRBV9; perhaps TRBD1 as D (6 bases). The CDR3 sequence is 15 residues long. V was trimmed by 3 bases and J by 6 bases, leaving 17 bases between them. Germline V lookup: CDR1 SGDLS, CDR2 YYNGEE. The chain's CDR3 is CASSAGQRTSDTQYF. Here the CDR3 DNA reads TGTGCCAGCAGCGCTGGACAGCGGACTTCGGATACGCAGTATTTT.

This clonotype showed up just a few times. The chain joins TRBV20-1 to TRBJ1-1; no clear D gene. The germline CDR1 and CDR2 sequences are DFQATT and SNEGSKA (reference sequence). Trimming pared 3 bases from V and 1 base from J, leaving 9 bases between. This CDR3 is 13 amino acids long. The chain's CDR3 is CSARDPRNTEAFF. The DNA of the CDR3 is TGCAGTGCTAGGGATCCGAGGAACACTGAAGCTTTCTTT.

This clonotype was seen a single time. V gene TRBV11-3 combines with J gene TRBJ1-5, with 11 nucleotides matching TRBD1. The CDR3 is 16 residues long. Germline V gene sequence: CDR1 SGHNT, CDR2 YENEEA. The V segment lost 3 bases and the J segment 6 bases; nucleotides outside the gene matches: 7. CDR3 region: CASSFSGTGGRQPQHF. CDR3 DNA: TGTGCCAGCAGCTTCAGCGGGACAGGGGGGCGTCAGCCCCAGCATTTT.

The chain uses TRBV7-2 and TRBJ2-1; D may be TRBD1 (6 bases). CDR1 SGHTA and CDR2 FQGNSA come from the germline V gene. The CDR3 covers 12 residues. The V and J ends lost 1 base and 15 bases respectively, with 13 bases between them. CDR3 nucleotide sequence: TGTGCCAGCAGCTTAGTCGGTGGGGGCGGGTTCTTC. Translating gives CASSLVGGGGFF.

This chain uses TRBV11-2 with TRBJ2-7, with TRBD2 matching 12 bases. TRBJ2-5 matches the DNA end more closely, so the J call is doubtful. Germline V gives CDR1 SGHAT, CDR2 FQNNGV. The CDR3 has 19 residues. The CDR3 spells CASSLGDLAGGQGLKTQYF. The CDR3 bases are TGTGCCAGCAGCTTAGGGGACCTAGCGGGGGGGCAGGGCTTGAAGACCCAGTACTTC.

The chain has TRBV5-6 and TRBJ2-4; D is unclear. Germline V lookup: CDR1 SGHDT, CDR2 YYEEEE. This CDR3 is 13 amino acids long. Trimming left V 3 bases short and J 8 bases short, with 12 bases between. The CDR3 is CASSSDEEDIQYF. The DNA of the CDR3 is TGTGCCAGCAGCTCCGACGAAGAGGACATTCAGTACTTC.